A selection of T cell receptor beta chains follows, all from one sample in a study of response to subunit inactivated influenza vaccine. MiXCR, run by TCRdb on the RT-PCR reads, gives a single entry per CDR3 protein. In the table there are some 800,000 distinct CDR3 sequences, roughly 20% of which are singletons. Sequenced here: PBMCs from blood, sampled roughly 5 days after vaccination. Receptors were obtained from a man between 50 and 59 years old who received an inactivated influenza vaccine. The CDR3 runs from the conserved cysteine through the conserved F or W. Fields, in order: V gene, clone size, D gene, J gene, CDR3 protein, CDR3 DNA. The D gene is left open where the match is weak. Size is stated for part of the rows, as once, few or many counts, or as a class when the clone is expanded.

V: TRBV7-2
size: .
D: .
J: TRBJ2-2
CDR3: CASSTGPHTGELFF
DNA: TGTGCCAGCAGCACGGGTCCACACACCGGGGAGCTGTTTTTT

V: TRBV12-3/TRBV12-4
size: .
D: .
J: TRBJ2-7
CDR3: CASSRKLQGRERSYEQYF
DNA: TGTGCCAGCAGCCGTAAGCTACAGGGGCGGGAAAGATCCTACGAGCAGTACTTC

V: TRBV10-3
size: few
D: TRBD2
J: TRBJ2-1
CDR3: CAISDPGAGGGSEQFF
DNA: TGTGCCATCAGTGACCCAGGTGCGGGAGGGGGAAGTGAGCAGTTCTTC

V: TRBV7-2
size: .
D: TRBD1
J: TRBJ2-7
CDR3: CASSLAPTGVKDF
DNA: TGTGCCAGCAGCTTAGCTCCGACAGGGGTAAAGGACTTC

V: TRBV7-3
size: few
D: .
J: TRBJ1-2
CDR3: CASSLNNNYGYTF
DNA: TGTGCCAGCAGCTTAAACAACAACTATGGCTACACCTTC

V: TRBV24-1
size: many
D: .
J: TRBJ2-1
CDR3: CATSDWGDEQFF
DNA: TGTGCCACCAGTGATTGGGGGGATGAGCAGTTCTTC

V: TRBV6-5
size: once
D: TRBD1
J: TRBJ1-1
CDR3: CASSYPGTETEAFF
DNA: TGTGCCAGCAGTTACCCCGGGACAGAGACTGAAGCTTTCTTT

V: TRBV9
size: .
D: TRBD2
J: TRBJ2-7
CDR3: CASSETSLHEQYF
DNA: TGTGCCAGCAGCGAGACTAGCCTCCACGAGCAGTACTTC

V: TRBV28
size: few
D: .
J: TRBJ2-7
CDR3: CASSWALGQGTSYEQYF
DNA: TGTGCCAGCAGTTGGGCTCTAGGGCAGGGGACCTCCTACGAGCAGTACTTC

V: TRBV5-1
size: .
D: TRBD2
J: TRBJ2-1
CDR3: CASSPTSGGARQFF
DNA: TGCGCCAGCAGCCCGACTAGCGGGGGGGCCAGGCAGTTCTTC

V: TRBV20-1
size: .
D: TRBD2
J: TRBJ2-1
CDR3: CSINPSGVNNEQFF
DNA: TGCAGTATCAACCCTAGCGGAGTAAACAATGAGCAGTTCTTC

V: TRBV20-1
size: .
D: .
J: TRBJ2-7
CDR3: CSARGVRGPLYEQYF
DNA: TGCAGTGCTAGAGGTGTTCGGGGCCCACTCTACGAGCAGTACTTC

V: TRBV5-5
size: .
D: .
J: TRBJ2-6
CDR3: CASSLVAGASSGANVLTF
DNA: TGTGCCAGCAGCTTGGTCGCAGGGGCTAGCTCTGGGGCCAACGTCCTGACTTTC

V: TRBV12-3/TRBV12-4
size: .
D: TRBD1
J: TRBJ2-3
CDR3: CASSSPGQGSTDTQYF
DNA: TGTGCCAGCAGTTCCCCGGGACAGGGGAGCACAGATACGCAGTATTTT

V: TRBV20-1
size: few
D: TRBD1
J: TRBJ2-1
CDR3: CSAQTGVRGNEQFF
DNA: TGCAGTGCTCAGACAGGGGTTCGTGGCAATGAGCAGTTCTTC

V: TRBV5-1
size: .
D: .
J: TRBJ2-7
CDR3: CASSVTLSGYTYEQYF
DNA: TGCGCCAGCAGCGTGACGTTGTCAGGGTATACCTACGAGCAGTACTTC

V: TRBV20-1
size: few
D: .
J: TRBJ1-6
CDR3: CSARDIGNPNSPLHF
DNA: TGCAGTGCTAGAGATATAGGGAACCCGAATTCACCCCTCCACTTT

V: TRBV7-2
size: .
D: .
J: TRBJ1-3
CDR3: CASSPGNSGNTIYF
DNA: TGTGCCAGCAGCCCAGGGAACTCTGGAAACACCATATATTTT

V: TRBV6-5
size: .
D: TRBD1
J: TRBJ1-5
CDR3: CASSYGAGGVYSNQPQHF
DNA: TGTGCCAGCAGTTATGGGGCAGGGGGGGTCTATAGCAATCAGCCCCAGCATTTT

V: TRBV20-1
size: many
D: .
J: TRBJ1-5
CDR3: CSALDGGNQPQHF
DNA: TGCAGTGCCTTAGATGGGGGCAATCAGCCCCAGCATTTT

V: TRBV4-3
size: few
D: TRBD1
J: TRBJ2-3
CDR3: CASSQQGQVRDTQYF
DNA: TGCGCCAGCAGCCAACAAGGACAGGTTCGAGATACGCAGTATTTT

V: TRBV7-2
size: few
D: TRBD2
J: TRBJ2-3
CDR3: CASGRTSGVLTDTQYF
DNA: TGTGCCAGCGGACGGACTAGCGGGGTGCTCACAGATACGCAGTATTTT

V: TRBV20-1
size: .
D: .
J: TRBJ2-3
CDR3: CSARQGGQDTQYF
DNA: TGCAGTGCTAGACAGGGGGGGCAGGATACGCAGTATTTT

V: TRBV7-9
size: few
D: TRBD1
J: TRBJ1-6
CDR3: CASDQTGDNSPLHF
DNA: TGTGCCAGCGACCAGACAGGGGACAATTCACCCCTCCACTTT

V: TRBV5-6
size: .
D: .
J: TRBJ2-7
CDR3: CASSLWGFDEQYF
DNA: TGTGCCAGCAGCCTCTGGGGGTTTGACGAGCAGTACTTC

V: TRBV4-1
size: .
D: TRBD2
J: TRBJ2-5
CDR3: CASSQPGLARETQYF
DNA: TGCGCCAGCAGCCAGCCGGGACTAGCGAGAGAGACCCAGTACTTC

V: TRBV6-5
size: many
D: .
J: TRBJ2-1
CDR3: CASGRSYNEQFF
DNA: TGTGCCAGCGGGAGATCCTACAATGAGCAGTTCTTC

V: TRBV12-3/TRBV12-4
size: .
D: TRBD1
J: TRBJ2-4
CDR3: CASSLVTGVGKNIQYF
DNA: TGTGCCAGCAGTTTAGTGACAGGGGTGGGCAAAAACATTCAGTACTTC

V: TRBV5-1
size: .
D: .
J: TRBJ2-7
CDR3: CASRELSSYEQYF
DNA: TGCGCCAGCCGGGAGTTGAGCTCCTACGAGCAGTACTTC

V: TRBV6-2/TRBV6-3
size: .
D: TRBD2
J: TRBJ2-1
CDR3: CASSLDRGGSYNEQFF
DNA: TGTGCCAGCAGTCTCGATCGGGGGGGCTCCTACAATGAGCAGTTCTTC

V: TRBV28
size: .
D: TRBD1
J: TRBJ2-2
CDR3: CASKRGTGLTLNTGELFF
DNA: TGTGCCAGCAAGCGAGGGACAGGGCTAACCCTGAACACCGGGGAGCTGTTTTTT

V: TRBV29-1
size: .
D: TRBD2
J: TRBJ2-1
CDR3: CSVGTSGRVYNEQFF
DNA: TGCAGCGTCGGGACTAGCGGGAGGGTGTACAATGAGCAGTTCTTC

V: TRBV14
size: .
D: .
J: TRBJ2-5
CDR3: CASSPLLMGSGTQYF
DNA: TGTGCCAGCAGCCCCCTACTAATGGGGAGCGGGACCCAGTACTTC

V: TRBV29-1
size: many
D: TRBD2
J: TRBJ2-2
CDR3: CSVRGTSGRVGVTGELFF
DNA: TGCAGCGTTAGGGGGACTAGCGGGAGGGTCGGAGTAACCGGGGAGCTGTTTTTT

V: TRBV6-1
size: .
D: .
J: TRBJ2-3
CDR3: CASSPGLWTTDTQYF
DNA: TGTGCCAGCAGCCCCGGACTTTGGACCACAGATACGCAGTATTTT

V: TRBV4-3
size: .
D: .
J: TRBJ2-7
CDR3: CASSQSPQAAYEQYF
DNA: TGCGCCAGCAGCCAAAGCCCCCAAGCGGCCTACGAGCAGTACTTC

V: TRBV4-1
size: few
D: TRBD1
J: TRBJ2-1
CDR3: CASSQAGGNYNEQFF
DNA: TGCGCCAGCAGCCAAGCAGGGGGCAACTACAATGAGCAGTTCTTC

V: TRBV12-3/TRBV12-4
size: many
D: TRBD1
J: TRBJ1-1
CDR3: CASSPGDRENTEAFF
DNA: TGTGCCAGCAGCCCCGGGGACAGGGAGAACACTGAAGCTTTCTTT

V: TRBV7-2
size: .
D: .
J: TRBJ2-3
CDR3: CASSPGPRRDTQYF
DNA: TGTGCCAGCAGCCCGGGACCGCGCCGAGATACGCAGTATTTT

V: TRBV18
size: .
D: .
J: TRBJ2-7
CDR3: CASSLDSREQYF
DNA: TGTGCCAGCTCACTGGACAGTCGCGAGCAGTACTTC

V: TRBV20-1
size: .
D: .
J: TRBJ1-6
CDR3: CSARTGYGSYNSPLHF
DNA: TGCAGTGCTAGGACAGGCTACGGCTCCTATAATTCACCACTCCACTTT

V: TRBV24-1
size: .
D: TRBD2
J: TRBJ2-3
CDR3: CATSELSGDTDTQYF
DNA: TGTGCCACCAGTGAACTGAGCGGGGACACAGATACGCAGTATTTT

V: TRBV20-1
size: .
D: .
J: TRBJ1-5
CDR3: CSAAAPGGHQPQHF
DNA: TGCAGTGCTGCCGCCCCGGGGGGGCATCAGCCCCAGCATTTT

V: TRBV12-3/TRBV12-4
size: many
D: .
J: TRBJ2-1
CDR3: CASSLPGGYNEQFF
DNA: TGTGCCAGCAGTTTACCTGGAGGGTACAATGAGCAGTTCTTC

V: TRBV20-1
size: few
D: TRBD2
J: TRBJ2-1
CDR3: CSARGGTRGYEQFF
DNA: TGCAGTGCTAGGGGCGGGACTAGAGGCTATGAGCAGTTCTTC

V: TRBV12-3/TRBV12-4
size: .
D: TRBD1
J: TRBJ1-2
CDR3: CASSFSGTGGVGYTF
DNA: TGTGCCAGCAGTTTCTCCGGGACAGGGGGCGTCGGCTACACCTTC

V: TRBV10-3
size: few
D: .
J: TRBJ2-1
CDR3: CAISESIREHEQFF
DNA: TGTGCCATCAGTGAGTCTATCAGAGAGCATGAGCAGTTCTTC